A selection of T cell receptor beta chains follows, all from one sample in a study of control samples from healthy donors and cancer patients. The assay was immunoSEQ multiplex PCR, and TCRdb's table has in-frame clones only and misses some. The sample records about 100,000 clones, more than 75% being singletons. Sequenced input: blood. The receptors were gathered from a woman between 45 and 65 years old in good health. CDR3s leave out the opening cysteine and the closing phenylalanine or tryptophan. A row's size may be missing; if present it is once, few, many or a size class.

V gene,clone size,CDR3 length,CDR3 protein
TRBV4-1,-,13,ASSQDAPGPYEQY
TRBV6-1,-,14,ASSVPTGRWDQPQH
TRBV12-3/TRBV12-4,-,10,ASSGANYGYT
TRBV6-2/TRBV6-3,-,13,ASSYSWWNRGELF
TRBV7-9,-,15,ASSGIAGGPFVETQY
TRBV6-2/TRBV6-3,-,11,ASSYSVGQPQH
TRBV7-2,-,14,ASSLARTGFNEKLF
TRBV11-2,-,12,ASSTTSGSDEQF
TRBV4-3,-,12,ASSQDLGGETQY
TRBV5-3,-,10,AIYRGNQPQH
TRBV29-1,-,14,SVEDLPGSSYNEQF
TRBV6-2/TRBV6-3,-,13,ASSYPQTGKQPQH
TRBV13,-,14,ASSRRTGGYNYGYT
TRBV5-1,-,13,ASSSRGVMKETQY
TRBV7-3,-,12,ASSLQGPRDEQY
TRBV11-1,-,13,ASSLEVLAADTQY
TRBV19,-,13,ASSSRQEDNSPLH
TRBV24-1,-,12,ATSDPSSPETQY
TRBV7-9,-,13,ASSSRRAGHYEQY
TRBV9,once,18,ASSVAMGGRAVKDTDTQY
TRBV7-7,-,14,ASSWGAGGPQETQY
TRBV5-6,few,13,ASSFPGFTGNTIY
TRBV15,-,12,ATSTRDRAEKLF
TRBV2,-,15,ASSRRTGAGLENEQF
TRBV9,-,14,ASSPLGWDGGNTIY
TRBV7-3,few,11,ASSLSAGGEQF
TRBV18,-,11,ASSPQANYGYT
TRBV25-1,-,11,ASSEHSQETQY
TRBV15,-,11,ATSRDLGSPLH
TRBV11-1,-,12,ASATLPQVSPLH
TRBV4-3,once,15,ASSQSGTSGITDTQY
TRBV24-1,-,13,ATSGGIAGTDTQY
TRBV2,-,13,ASSDNRDRGYEQY